This TCR beta chain came from a study of identical twins' blood T cells (dated by TCRdb to 2013 to 2014). For the study in its entirety: Around 48 million Illumina reads were obtained across about twelve libraries, of which six were alpha-chain libraries and six were beta-chain libraries. Using next-generation sequencing, the study compared the TCR alpha and beta chain repertoires of three pairs of monozygous twins to assess how genetics influences repertoire formation. Here is what the overall study found, with its caveats: Among the most abundant TCRbeta clonotypes, every donor shared more CDR3 sequences with her own twin than with unrelated donors. Twin pairs were reported to be markedly more alike in V gene usage than unrelated donors were, even when looking at non-selected out-of-frame TCRbeta clonotypes. The number of shared CDR3 clonotypes between two donors was mainly determined by the product of their cloneset sizes, and twins did not clearly deviate from this trend. Because the twins were reared together, environmental influences could not be ruled out as the explanation for twin similarity. Independent studies were stated to be required to validate the proposed role of the TCRalpha J segment in MHC recognition during thymic selection.

Donors were six healthy women forming three monozygous twin pairs. All three twin pairs had been reared together and were thought likely to have met the same infectious agents and vaccines. RNA was isolated from peripheral blood mononuclear cells and used to prepare TCR cDNA libraries. This clonotype was observed a handful of times. This receptor's antigen is unknown. Nothing much larger sits one base from this clone, and base qualities are not available. Libraries were constructed by 5' RACE. The sequencing machine was an Illumina Genome Analyzer IIx. RNA-based TCR cDNA libraries were prepared by a previously described protocol with several modifications. To prevent cross-contamination, sample-specific barcodes were added to both ends of each TCR cDNA library during cDNA synthesis and amplification. As for how the authors treated the data: Between about 90,000 and nearly 550,000 clonotypes were identified per individual, and about 2 to 3.6 million CDR3-containing reads were obtained per library. Reads with improper barcode index combinations were discarded, and clonesets were then built for each library with the MiTCR software. During the assembly of CDR3 clonotypes by MiTCR, low-quality reads were filtered or rescued and PCR and sequencing errors were corrected. Artificial out-of-frame clonotypes were mapped to in-frame sequences, with one indel allowed in the CDR3, and then removed. Similarity of V and J gene usage between donors was measured as Jensen-Shannon divergence divided by mean entropy. The public reads were reanalyzed by TCRdb: fastp trimming at Q25, MiXCR alignment, in-frame beta chains only. Entries are consolidated by CDR3 protein sequence, retaining the most common genes and DNA. None of the V and J calls come from the authors' own analysis; TCRdb made them. The sample table lists roughly 380,000 distinct CDR3 sequences, roughly 28% of them with a count of one. The top ten constitute 5.5% to 7% of the sample.

There are 13 amino acids in the CDR3, from cysteine to phenylalanine inclusive. Only CDR3 DNA remains: 39 bases, in frame from the first base. CDR1 and CDR2, looked up from the germline V gene, are SGHTA and FQGNSA. The V end gives up 1 base and the J end 6 bases, leaving 2 bases in the junction not matched to a gene. The sequence links TRBV7-2 to TRBJ1-1; 7 bases in between match TRBD1. The sequence derives from a woman aged 18 to 55 in good health. Material for sequencing was PBMCs. The DNA sequence is as follows: TGTGCCAGCAGCTTAGACCAGGGGGCTGAAGCTTTCTTT. Its protein reads: CASSLDQGAEAFF.